This TCR beta chain was obtained from a study of naive and memory T cell subsets. Study outcomes and limitations: A few larger clonotypes appeared in naive repertoires, especially CD8, possibly memory cells re-expressing CD45RA.

Cells stained for CD3, CD4, CD8, CD45RA and CD27 were sorted into four subsets. An equimolar mix of two oligonucleotides served as the beta constant-region primer for TRBC1 and TRBC2. Four rounds of PCR amplified the ligated cDNA using nested alpha and beta constant-region primers plus SP2. TCRdb re-derived calls from the UMI-ligation and nested PCR reads in MiXCR, one entry per CDR3 protein. The table includes 150,000 or so distinct CDR3 sequences, approximately 24% detected once. Germline V CDR1 and CDR2: DFQATT, SNEGSKA (reference sequence). Trimming cost V 3 bases and J 4 bases; bases outside gene matches: 9. CDR3 size: 15 residues. Concerning this clonotype itself: Its antigen remains unidentified.

The chain employs TRBV20-1 and TRBJ2-3, with 8 bases fitting TRBD1. The material sequenced was naive CD4+ T cells from blood. This receptor was obtained from a human donor in good health. CDR3 amino acids: CSASQDRGRSDTQYF. The CDR3 DNA follows: TGCAGTGCTAGCCAAGACAGGGGACGGTCAGATACGCAGTATTTT.